This T cell receptor (beta chain) was sequenced during a study of patients and donors after allogeneic stem cell transplantation. Trimming took 0 bases from V and 11 from J, leaving 7 bases between them. The V gene's germline CDR1 is SGHKS and CDR2 YYEKEE (reference sequence). The length of the CDR3 is 11 residues. From the RT-PCR reads, TCRdb called clonotypes with MiXCR, one entry per CDR3 protein. The repertoire holds 400,000 to 450,000 distinct CDR3 sequences, with roughly 17% as singletons. The J gene is TRBJ2-3, the V gene TRBV5-5; D unresolved. What was sequenced was blood, either unsorted or a sorted T cell fraction (not recorded which). This receptor was taken from a human donor who was either an allogeneic HSCT recipient or a stem cell or donor lymphocyte infusion donor (not recorded which). It is not recorded whose cells these are; they may come from a transplant donor. The CDR3 DNA is TGTGCCAGCAGCTTGGTAGTGGTGCAGTATTTT. Protein product: CASSLVVVQYF. The variable domain in full, completed from reference TRBV5-5 and TRBJ2-3, reads DAGVTQSPTHLIKTRGQQVTLRCSPISGHKSVSWYQQVLGQGPQFIFQYYEKEERGRGNFPDRFSARQFPNYSSELNVNALLLGDSALYLCASSLVVVQYFGPGTRLTVL.